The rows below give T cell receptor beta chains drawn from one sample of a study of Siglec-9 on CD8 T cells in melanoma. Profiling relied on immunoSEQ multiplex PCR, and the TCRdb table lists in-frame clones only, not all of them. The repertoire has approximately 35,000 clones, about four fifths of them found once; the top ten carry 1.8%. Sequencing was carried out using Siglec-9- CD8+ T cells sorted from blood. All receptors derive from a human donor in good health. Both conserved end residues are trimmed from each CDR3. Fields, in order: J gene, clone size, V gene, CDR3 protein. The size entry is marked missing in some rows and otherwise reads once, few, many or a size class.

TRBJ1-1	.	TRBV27	ASTVSQGANTEAF
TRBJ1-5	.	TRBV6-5	ASSYFRGNQPQH
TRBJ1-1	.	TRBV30	AWRPRAYTEAF
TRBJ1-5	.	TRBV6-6	ASTDWVGVNQPQH
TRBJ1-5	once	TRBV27	ASSRGQVNQPQH
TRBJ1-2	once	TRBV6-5	ASSPLVNYGYT
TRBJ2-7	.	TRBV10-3	AISETLDSYEQY
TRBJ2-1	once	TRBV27	ASSAEGLYNEQF
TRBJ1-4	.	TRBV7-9	ASTPRQGWEKLF
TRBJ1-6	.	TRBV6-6	ASSQGAVNSPLH
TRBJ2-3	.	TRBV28	ASNGLAGGTDTQY
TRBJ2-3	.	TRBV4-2	ASSPRAGTDTQY
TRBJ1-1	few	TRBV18	ASSRSDRGFLNTEAF
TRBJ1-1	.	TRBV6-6	ASSYSMNTEAF